The 10 T cell receptor beta chains reported below all come from one sample, sequenced in a study of beta chain features in type 1 diabetes (dated by TCRdb to 2016 to 2019). Study-level results and caveats: In all four CD4+ subsets, TCRB CDR3 length was moderately but significantly shorter in type 1 diabetes patients.

Libraries were constructed by the immunoSEQ multiplex PCR assay. The entire amount of isolated RNA was reverse transcribed using the High Capacity cDNA Reverse Transcription Kit, so the sequenced TCRB transcripts were expressed ones. TCRdb provides this immuneACCESS table in a form limited to in-frame rearrangements. Some clones are lacking; in checked studies, under half of them reflect an unresolved V gene, and why the rest are absent is not known. This sample holds 680,000 or so clones; around 15% were observed only once. 0.022% of the sample is in the top ten clones. No cognate antigen is known for these TCRs. Material for sequencing was naive CD4+ T cells from blood. According to the study, the label for this sample's cell subset or site signals: true naive CD4+ T cells. These receptors all stem from a man younger than 35 with type 1 diabetes.

This clone was detected only a few times. The V gene is TRBV6-5, the J gene TRBJ1-2; D is possibly TRBD1 (6 bases). CDR3 length: 12 residues. Trimming left V 7 bases short and J 6 bases short, with 12 bases between. CDR1 and CDR2 (germline): MNHEY, SVGAGI. The CDR3 coding sequence is TGTGCCAGCACCCAGGGGATGGATGGCTACACCTTC. Protein product: CASTQGMDGYTF.

The chain carries TRBV30 and TRBJ1-3; D is undetermined. The CDR3 length is 13 residues. Germline loops: CDR1 GTSNPN, CDR2 SVGIG (reference sequence). Between the trimmed V and J ends, which lost 0 bases and 6 bases, there was a span of 9 bases. In DNA form, the CDR3 reads TGTGCCTGGAGTGTACACACAGTAAACACCATATATTTT. It yields the protein CAWSVHTVNTIYF. The full variable domain, with the rest looked up from reference TRBV30 and TRBJ1-3, is SQTIHQWPATLVQPVGSPLSLECTVEGTSNPNLYWYRQAAGRGLQLLFYSVGIGQISSEVPQNLSASRPQDRQFILSSKKLLLSDSGFYLCAWSVHTVNTIYFGEGSWLTVV.

This chain links TRBV6-4 with TRBJ2-7, with D perhaps matching TRBD2 (5 bases). The CDR3 runs 15 residues. Germline V lookup: CDR1 MRHNA, CDR2 SNTAGT. V lost 0 bases, J lost 1 base, and 10 bases lay in between. The CDR3 DNA is TGTGCCAGCAGTGACTCGGAGGACGAGTCCTACGAGCAGTACTTC. This codes for CASSDSEDESYEQYF.

With respect to this clone: The junction departs from germline at one end; a sequencing error may be responsible. The chain links TRBV9 to TRBJ2-7; 11 bases line up with TRBD1. The CDR3 is 14 residues long. Germline CDR1 SGDLS, CDR2 YYNGEE. CDR3 sequence reads: CASNVGQGASEQYF. CDR3 bases: TGTGCCAGCAACGTAGGACAGGGGGCTTCCGAGCAGTACTTC.

This sequence joins TRBV7-9 and TRBJ1-6; tentatively, D is TRBD1 (5 bases). V was cut by 1 base and J by 4 bases, with 17 bases left in between. The CDR3 runs 18 residues. The V gene's germline CDR1 is SEHNR and CDR2 FQNEAQ (reference sequence). DNA of the CDR3: TGTGCCAGCAGCTTAGTGGCAAGCGCGACAGCATATAATTCACCCCTCCACTTT. This encodes CASSLVASATAYNSPLHF.

This clone was found a few times. The chain joins TRBV4-2 to TRBJ2-5; 7 nucleotides agree with TRBD2. The CDR3 totals 15 residues. After removal of 1 base from V and 5 bases from J, the junction contained 7 bases not matched to a gene. CDR1 LGHNA and CDR2 YNFKEQ come from the germline V gene. As DNA, the CDR3 is TGTGCCAGCAGCCAAGTTCCCGGGGGGATGGAGACCCAGTACTTC. This codes for CASSQVPGGMETQYF.

The gene calls are TRBV6-6 and TRBJ2-1, with 7 bases lining up with TRBD1. CDR1 is MNHNY, CDR2 SVGAGI, per germline (reference sequence). The CDR3 has 12 amino acids. V lost 11 bases, J lost 2 bases, and 3 bases stayed unmatched. CDR3 loop: CAVQGTYNEQFF. CDR3 DNA sequence: TGTGCCGTACAGGGGACCTACAATGAGCAGTTCTTC.

Only a few counts were recorded for this clone. The chain combines TRBV6-6 with TRBJ2-7; the D gene is possibly TRBD1 (5 bases). The V end lost 6 bases, the J end lost 3 bases, and 6 bases lay between the germline ends. Germline CDR1 MNHNY, CDR2 SVGAGI (reference sequence). CDR3 length equals 11 residues. The CDR3 sequence: CASRGDYEQYF. In DNA form, the CDR3 reads TGTGCCAGCAGAGGGGACTACGAGCAGTACTTC.

The rearrangement uses TRBV2 and TRBJ2-2; 7 bases match TRBD2. Germline trimming cut 7 bases from V and 4 bases from J; bases unmatched to any gene: 9. Germline CDR1 SNHLY, CDR2 FYNNEI. The CDR3 spans 15 residues. This CDR3 is CASTFRASGTGELFF. Here the CDR3 DNA reads TGTGCCAGCACGTTCCGGGCTAGCGGCACCGGGGAGCTGTTTTTT.

This clone was seen a few times. The J gene is TRBJ1-2, the V gene TRBV10-3; D gene ambiguous. Germline CDR1 ENHRY, CDR2 SYGVKD. This CDR3 has 13 amino acids. The V end was cut by 3 bases, the J end by 8 bases, with 13 bases between. The CDR3 DNA reads as TGTGCCATCAGTGACAAGGGAAGGGAAGGCTACACCTTC. Translation: CAISDKGREGYTF.